The 31 T cell receptor beta chains in this list originate from one sample, sequenced in a study of cytomegalovirus exposure and HLA in healthy donors. The study ran its PCR with 60 Vbeta and 13 Jbeta primers. Measured with immunoSEQ multiplex PCR; TCRdb has only the in-frame clones, and not every one. The sample has approximately 40,000 clones, less than 85% seen once. The source material was PBMCs. These receptor sequences come from a woman in her late teens or twenties in good health and CMV-seropositive.

This rearrangement joins TRBV5-6 to TRBJ1-2; TRBD1 matches 7 bases. Trimming removed 3 bases from V and 2 bases from J; junction bases left unmatched: 13. This CDR3 has 17 residues. Germline loops: CDR1 SGHDT, CDR2 YYEEEE. CDR3 in amino acids: CASSSGQVRLLNYGYTF. The CDR3 nucleotides are TGTGCCAGCAGCTCCGGACAGGTCCGGCTCCTCAACTATGGCTACACCTTC.

V and J are TRBV9 and TRBJ2-5; TRBD2 is a possible D gene (6 bases). The J call may not be correct, given that the DNA end is closer to TRBJ2-7. The CDR3 contains 16 residues. Germline V gene sequence: CDR1 SGDLS, CDR2 YYNGEE. The CDR3 loop reads CASSPIAQGGWNEQYF. The CDR3 coding sequence is TGTGCCAGCAGCCCGATCGCGCAGGGAGGTTGGAACGAGCAGTACTTC.

The chain is built from TRBV2 and TRBJ1-1; TRBD1 matches 11 bases. Trimming at V came to 5 bases and at J to 7 bases, leaving 6 bases not matched to a gene. The CDR3 length is 14 residues. The germline V gene encodes CDR1 SNHLY and CDR2 FYNNEI. The CDR3 is CASSMDRGLFEAFF. Written as DNA, the CDR3 is TGTGCCAGCAGTATGGACAGGGGGCTTTTTGAAGCTTTCTTT.

The genes are TRBV27 and TRBJ2-5; 7 bases are shared with TRBD2. The CDR3 totals 14 residues. V shed 2 bases and J 5 bases; nucleotides not matched to a gene: 5. Germline V gene lookup returns CDR1 MNHEY and CDR2 SMNVEV (reference sequence). The CDR3 DNA is TGTGCCAGCAGTTTAGCGGGAGTGGTGGAGACCCAGTACTTC. Translated, it gives CASSLAGVVETQYF.

This sequence joins TRBV4-3 and TRBJ2-7; 7 bases are a match to TRBD1. This CDR3 is 12 amino acids long. Germline V lookup: CDR1 LGHNA, CDR2 YSLEER. The DNA for the CDR3 is TGCGCCAGCAGCCCTAGAACCGGGACAGAGGTCGTC. This encodes CASSPRTGTEVV.

CDR3 coding DNA: TGTGCCAGCAGTGAAAGACTAGCGGGCCAAGAGACCCAGTACTTC. It yields the protein CASSERLAGQETQYF. The V and J genes are TRBV2 and TRBJ2-5; 10 nucleotides match TRBD2. The ends lost 2 bases at V and 1 base at J; junction bases unmatched: 1. This CDR3 is built from 15 residues. Germline loops: CDR1 SNHLY, CDR2 FYNNEI.

This clone was recorded once. The chain links TRBV7-2 to TRBJ2-3, with 8 bases that match TRBD2. The junction had 1 base not matched to a gene; V was cut back by 1 base and J by 1 base. Germline values: CDR1 SGHTA, CDR2 FQGNSA. The CDR3 loop spans 15 amino acids. The DNA of the CDR3 is TGTGCCAGCAGCTTAGAAGCGGGGGGCACAGATACGCAGTATTTT. It translates to CASSLEAGGTDTQYF.

This chain uses TRBV9 with TRBJ2-7; 7 bases agree with TRBD2. Looked up from germline, CDR1 is SGDLS and CDR2 is YYNGEE. The V and J ends lost 0 bases and 2 bases, in that order; junction bases with no gene match: 5. The CDR3 loop spans 15 amino acids. The CDR3 DNA is TGTGCCAGCAGCGTAGGGGCTAGCGGTCCCTACGAGCAGTACTTC. It is translated as CASSVGASGPYEQYF. The full variable domain, its missing parts supplied by reference TRBV9 and TRBJ2-7, is DSGVTQTPKHLITATGQRVTLRCSPRSGDLSVYWYQQSLDQGLQFLIQYYNGEERAKGNILERFSAQQFPDLHSELNLSSLELGDSALYFCASSVGASGPYEQYFGPGTRLTVT.

The rearrangement links TRBV5-8 to TRBJ2-7; D may be TRBD2 (6 bases). This CDR3 spans 14 amino acids. V was cut by 7 bases and J by 4 bases, with 18 bases left in between. Per germline, CDR1 SGHTS and CDR2 YDEGEE. DNA of the CDR3: TGTGCCAGCGGTCACGGCGGAGGAGGGTACGAGCAGTACTTC. Protein sequence: CASGHGGGGYEQYF.

The gene calls are TRBV29-1 and TRBJ2-5; D possibly corresponds to TRBD2 (5 bases). This CDR3 has 12 residues. The V gene's germline CDR1 is SQVTM and CDR2 ANQGSEA. The V gene lost 4 bases and the J gene lost 5 bases, with 11 bases spanning the gap. The CDR3 bases are TGCAGCGTTGTGAGGGTGGGGGAGACCCAGTACTTC. It is translated as CSVVRVGETQYF.

This rearrangement joins TRBV7-2 to TRBJ1-5; TRBD1 matches at 8 bases. The CDR3 spans 15 residues. V gave up 4 bases and J gave up 4 bases; unmatched junction bases: 6. Per germline, CDR1 SGHTA and CDR2 FQGNSA. As DNA, the CDR3 is TGTGCCAGCAGCTCAGGGACAGGACCTAATCAGCCCCAGCATTTT. Translated: CASSSGTGPNQPQHF.

The chain combines TRBV7-3 with TRBJ2-3, with D perhaps TRBD2 (5 bases). Germline assignment: CDR1 SGHTA and CDR2 FQGTGA. The CDR3 runs 12 residues. V dropped 5 bases and J dropped 5 bases, with 8 bases sitting between them. In DNA, the CDR3 is TGTGCCAGCAGCAGAGGGTTAGATACGCAGTATTTT. Translating it yields CASSRGLDTQYF. Full variable domain (rest looked up from reference TRBV7-3 and TRBJ2-3): GAGVSQTPSNKVTEKGKYVELRCDPISGHTALYWYRQSLGQGPEFLIYFQGTGAADDSGLPNDRFFAVRPEGSVSTLKIQRTERGDSAVYLCASSRGLDTQYFGPGTRLTVL.

V gene TRBV6-5 combines with J gene TRBJ2-3; TRBD2 agrees at 9 bases. From germline, CDR1 is MNHEY and CDR2 SVGAGI. Trimming removed 2 bases from V and 4 bases from J; junction bases left unmatched: 7. The CDR3 contains 16 residues. The CDR3 is CASSYNIAGAPDTQYF. In DNA, the CDR3 is TGTGCCAGCAGTTACAATATAGCGGGAGCTCCAGATACGCAGTATTTT.

This clone was counted only a few times. The chain carries TRBV7-9 and TRBJ1-2, with D perhaps TRBD1 (6 bases). Trimming removed 5 bases at V and 1 base at J, with 14 bases between. Germline lookup yields CDR1 SEHNR and CDR2 FQNEAQ (reference sequence). This CDR3 has 15 amino acids. For the CDR3, the DNA is TGTGCCAGCAGCCCTCCAGGGGCCATTAACTATGGCTACACCTTC. It specifies CASSPPGAINYGYTF. The full variable domain, its missing parts supplied by reference TRBV7-9 and TRBJ1-2, is DTGVSQNPRHKITKRGQNVTFRCDPISEHNRLYWYRQTLGQGPEFLTYFQNEAQLEKSRLLSDRFSAERPKGSFSTLEIQRTEQGDSAMYLCASSPPGAINYGYTFGSGTRLTVV.

The chain recombines TRBV7-2 with TRBJ2-3, with D possibly matching TRBD2 (5 bases). The germline V gene has CDR1 SGHTA and CDR2 FQGNSA. CDR3 length: 13 residues. The V end was cut by 2 bases, the J end by 5 bases, with 8 bases between. CDR3 loop: CASSLIGGDTQYF. CDR3 DNA sequence: TGTGCCAGCAGCTTAATAGGAGGAGATACGCAGTATTTT.

This chain's CDR3 is CASSLAVSYEQYF. As DNA, the CDR3 is TGTGCCAGCAGTTTAGCAGTTTCCTACGAGCAGTACTTC. The chain has TRBV27 and TRBJ2-7; the D is unclear. The CDR3 spans 13 residues. Germline V CDR1 and CDR2: MNHEY, SMNVEV (reference sequence). Between the trimmed V and J ends, which lost 2 bases and 1 base, there was a span of 6 bases.

The gene calls are TRBV27 and TRBJ2-2; possibly TRBD1 for D (5 bases). The germline V gene has CDR1 MNHEY and CDR2 SMNVEV (reference sequence). Trimming stripped 2 bases from V and 2 bases from J, with 6 bases between. CDR3 size: 14 residues. CDR3 sequence (DNA): TGTGCCAGCAGTTTAAGGGGCAACACCGGGGAGCTGTTTTTT. It yields the protein CASSLRGNTGELFF.

This chain joins TRBV7-8 and TRBJ1-1; D possibly corresponds to TRBD1 (6 bases). V lost 5 bases and J 2 bases, leaving 15 bases between the germline ends. CDR3 length equals 15 residues. Germline assignment: CDR1 SGHVS and CDR2 FQNEAQ. CDR3 sequence (DNA): TGTGCCAGCAGCGTCAGCAGGGGCCTTAACACTGAAGCTTTCTTT. This sequence encodes CASSVSRGLNTEAFF.

V is TRBV6-1 and J is TRBJ1-4, with D unresolved. The CDR3 is made up of 16 amino acids. Germline values: CDR1 MNHNS, CDR2 SASEGT. Trimming shortened V by 1 base and J by 0 bases, and 9 bases separated the two germline ends. DNA of the CDR3: TGTGCCAGCAGTGAAGTGTTGGCAGCAACTAATGAAAAACTGTTTTTT. Protein product: CASSEVLAATNEKLFF.

The CDR3 spells CASSTRQGRGNEQFF. The CDR3 DNA reads TGTGCCAGCAGCACCCGACAGGGTCGTGGTAATGAGCAGTTCTTC. The chain has TRBV5-6 and TRBJ2-1; 7 nucleotides line up with TRBD1. Losses at the gene ends were 4 bases for V and 7 bases for J; bases not matched to a gene: 11. The CDR3 consists of 15 residues. Germline CDR1 is SGHDT and CDR2 is YYEEEE. Combining the CDR3 with reference TRBV5-6 and TRBJ2-1 gives the whole variable domain DAGVTQSPTHLIKTRGQQVTLRCSPKSGHDTVSWYQQALGQGPQFIFQYYEEEERQRGNFPDRFSGHQFPNYSSELNVNALLLGDSALYLCASSTRQGRGNEQFFGPGTRLTVL.

In its sample, this clone was seen once. The chain couples TRBV15 to TRBJ2-3; 7 bases agree with TRBD2. This CDR3 is built from 15 residues. Trimming cost V 3 bases and J 2 bases; bases outside gene matches: 5. Germline CDR1 LNHNV, CDR2 YYDKDF (reference sequence). CDR3 sequence: CATSSWRGSTDTQYF. CDR3 sequence (DNA): TGTGCCACCAGCAGCTGGCGGGGGTCCACAGATACGCAGTATTTT.

The J gene is TRBJ2-7, the V gene TRBV30, with 11 bases aligning to TRBD1. Germline trimming cut 3 bases from V and 7 bases from J; bases unmatched to any gene: 8. Germline V gene lookup returns CDR1 GTSNPN and CDR2 SVGIG (reference sequence). This CDR3 is built from 14 residues. The CDR3 region is CAWSTGTGGWEQYF. The CDR3 nucleotides read TGTGCCTGGAGCACCGGGACAGGGGGTTGGGAGCAGTACTTC. Filled out from reference TRBV30 and TRBJ2-7, the complete variable domain reads SQTIHQWPATLVQPVGSPLSLECTVEGTSNPNLYWYRQAAGRGLQLLFYSVGIGQISSEVPQNLSASRPQDRQFILSSKKLLLSDSGFYLCAWSTGTGGWEQYFGPGTRLTVT.

Concerning this clone itself: The sample has other DNA sequences that encode this CDR3 too. This chain connects TRBV7-2 to TRBJ1-1, with D perhaps TRBD1 (6 bases). The CDR3 sequence is 13 residues long. Germline CDR1 SGHTA, CDR2 FQGNSA. Trimming stripped 5 bases from V and 1 base from J, with 8 bases between. The CDR3 DNA reads as TGTGCCAGCAGCCAGGGGCGGAACACTGAAGCTTTCTTT. This gives the protein CASSQGRNTEAFF.

The V and J genes are TRBV7-2 and TRBJ2-3, with D tentatively TRBD2 (6 bases). Trimming shortened V by 5 bases and J by 3 bases, and 12 bases separated the two germline ends. CDR1 and CDR2 from the germline V gene are SGHTA and FQGNSA. This CDR3 region has 14 residues. CDR3 DNA: TGTGCCAGCAGCCCCTACCTAGCGACAGATACGCAGTATTTT. Translated, it gives CASSPYLATDTQYF.

The rearrangement links TRBV12-5 to TRBJ2-7, with 7 bases aligning to TRBD1. Per germline, CDR1 LGHNT and CDR2 FRNRAP. With 4 bases clipped from V and 4 bases from J, the junction kept 7 bases outside the gene matches. This CDR3 is 14 amino acids long. The CDR3 DNA reads TGTGCTAGTGGTTCCCCCGGACAGGAGTACGAGCAGTACTTC. Protein sequence: CASGSPGQEYEQYF. Combining the CDR3 with reference TRBV12-5 and TRBJ2-7 gives the whole variable domain DARVTQTPRHKVTEMGQEVTMRCQPILGHNTVFWYRQTMMQGLELLAYFRNRAPLDDSGMPKDRFSAEMPDATLATLKIQPSEPRDSAVYFCASGSPGQEYEQYFGPGTRLTVT.

The chain's CDR3 is CASSPLAGGNTDTQYF. The CDR3 coding sequence is TGTGCCAGCAGCCCACTAGCGGGGGGGAACACAGATACGCAGTATTTT. V usage is TRBV7-3 and J usage is TRBJ2-3; 13 bases line up with TRBD2. This CDR3 comprises 16 residues. After removal of 5 bases from V and 2 bases from J, the junction contained 4 bases not matched to a gene. Germline CDR1 reads SGHTA; CDR2 reads FQGTGA.

This clone was counted once. This chain's CDR3 is CASSELEGGTDTQYF. The DNA of the CDR3 is TGTGCCAGCAGTGAACTTGAGGGGGGCACAGATACGCAGTATTTT. V gene TRBV6-1 combines with J gene TRBJ2-3, with a weak D call TRBD1 (6 bases). The CDR3 covers 15 residues. V lost 2 bases, J lost 1 base, and 10 bases lay in between. Germline V gene sequence: CDR1 MNHNS, CDR2 SASEGT.

The chain uses TRBV19 and TRBJ1-3; D is possibly TRBD1 (5 bases). Germline V CDR1 and CDR2: LNHDA, SQIVND (reference sequence). This CDR3 spans 14 amino acids. V lost 4 bases to trimming and J lost 0 bases, with 7 bases between them. The CDR3 DNA is TGTGCCAGTAGTACGACAGTCTCTGGAAACACCATATATTTT. It yields the protein CASSTTVSGNTIYF.

V and J are TRBV5-1 and TRBJ2-3, with 13 nucleotides matching TRBD2. Germline assignment: CDR1 SGHRS and CDR2 YFSETQ. The CDR3 length is 18 residues. Trimming cost V 0 bases and J 0 bases; bases outside gene matches: 4. The CDR3 nucleotides are TGCGCCAGCAGCTTGGGACTAGCGGGGGGTCCTAGCACAGATACGCAGTATTTT. This gives the protein CASSLGLAGGPSTDTQYF. The full variable domain, with the rest looked up from reference TRBV5-1 and TRBJ2-3, is KAGVTQTPRYLIKTRGQQVTLSCSPISGHRSVSWYQQTPGQGLQFLFEYFSETQRNKGNFPGRFSGRQFSNSRSEMNVSTLELGDSALYLCASSLGLAGGPSTDTQYFGPGTRLTVL.

Here the CDR3 reads CSVAKTGDEAFF. In DNA form, the CDR3 reads TGCAGCGTTGCCAAGACAGGGGATGAAGCTTTCTTT. J is TRBJ1-1 and V is TRBV29-1, with 8 nucleotides matching TRBD1. The CDR3 is 12 residues long. Germline CDR1 reads SQVTM; CDR2 reads ANQGSEA. The trim removed 4 bases at V and 7 bases at J, leaving 5 bases unmatched.

About this clone: The same CDR3 is also encoded by other DNA sequences in this sample. The chain combines TRBV6-5 with TRBJ1-2; a weak D match, TRBD1 (6 bases). This CDR3 spans 12 amino acids. V was pared by 2 bases and J by 8 bases, with 9 bases between. Germline V CDR1 and CDR2: MNHEY, SVGAGI. In DNA form, the CDR3 reads TGTGCCAGCAGTTACGTTGGGGGCGGCTACACCTTC. Protein product: CASSYVGGGYTF.